Presented here are 25 T cell receptor beta chains from one specimen sequenced in a study of T cell clonality in common variable immunodeficiency (dated by TCRdb to 2014 to 2015). Results and caveats for the whole study, not just this receptor: Fewer deletions and N-nucleotide insertions were reportedly observed in CVID TCRbeta sequences, and highly modified clones with 13 or more V deletions were reportedly absent from CVID TCRbeta sequences.

Library preparation used the immunoSEQ multiplex PCR assay. The table comes from immuneACCESS by way of TCRdb, which keeps in-frame sequences with V and J called. Part of the clones is missing from these tables; in studies checked, under half for an unresolved V gene and the rest for unknown reasons. The table records approximately 30,000 clones for this sample, and not one of them appears only once. The ten most abundant clones make up less than 35% of the sample. Antigens for these TCRs are unknown. Sequenced: peripheral blood mononuclear cells. The source of these receptors is a human donor with common variable immunodeficiency.

This clone was picked up many times. The sequenced CDR3 bases are TGTGCCAGCAGCTTACAGGGGGCCAGAGATTCACCC. Protein sequence: CASSLQGARDSP. The entire CDR3 reads CASSLQGARDSPLHF. The chain combines TRBV7-2 with TRBJ1-6; 8 nucleotides line up with TRBD1. The observed sequence ends 3 residues before the CDR3 terminus, with the missing tail filled in from the germline J gene. CDR1 is SGHTA, CDR2 FQGNSA, per germline. V shed 2 bases and J 8 bases; nucleotides not matched to a gene: 5. The CDR3 runs to 15 residues.

This clone occurred many times. An end of the junction does not agree with germline; a read error may underlie this. The read stops 3 residues short of the end of the CDR3; the missing end is completed from the germline J gene. The chain combines TRBV4-2 with TRBJ2-7; TRBD2 might be the D (6 bases). Per the germline V gene, CDR1 is LGHNA and CDR2 is YNFKEQ. The CDR3 runs to 16 residues. The CDR3 DNA, read in part, is TGCGCCAGCAGCCAAGATCTTGGGGGGTCTTCCTACGAG. Protein product: CASSQDLGGSSYE. The CDR3 reads in full as CASSQDLGGSSYEQYF.

This clone was picked up many times. The sequence runs out 3 residues before the end of the CDR3; the remainder is reconstructed from the germline J gene. The rearrangement uses TRBV19 and TRBJ1-1, with TRBD1 matching 7 bases. The CDR3 spans 15 residues. Germline V gives CDR1 LNHDA, CDR2 SQIVND (reference sequence). Germline trimming cut 6 bases from V and 1 base from J; bases unmatched to any gene: 8. The part of the CDR3 DNA that was read is TGTGCCAGTAGCGAAACGGGACAGACGAACACTGAA. It encodes CASSETGQTNTE. The whole CDR3 sequence is CASSETGQTNTEAFF. The variable domain in full, with the rest retrieved from reference TRBV19 and TRBJ1-1, is DGGITQSPKYLFRKEGQNVTLSCEQNLNHDAMYWYRQDPGQGLRLIYYSQIVNDFQKGDIAEGYSVSREKKESFPLTVTSAQKNPTAFYLCASSETGQTNTEAFFGQGTRLTVV.

This clone was recorded many times. From the germline J gene comes the end of the CDR3, since the read stops 3 residues before it. The chain links TRBV6-2 or TRBV6-3 to TRBJ2-3; no clear D gene. Trimming left V 8 bases short and J 3 bases short, with 15 bases between. The CDR3 length is 14 residues. Germline values: CDR1 MNHEY, CDR2 SVGEGT. The CDR3 reads CASQYSLITDTQYF. The CDR3 bases that were read are TGTGCCAGCCAATACAGCCTTATTACAGATACG.

This clone turned up a few times. Read sequence stops 3 residues before the CDR3 end, and the germline J gene provides the missing end. The chain combines TRBV19 with TRBJ1-5, with D maybe TRBD1 (5 bases). Germline lookup yields CDR1 LNHDA and CDR2 SQIVND (reference sequence). V lost 3 bases and J 7 bases, leaving 10 bases between the germline ends. The CDR3 sequence is 13 residues long. CDR3 bases read: TGTGCCAGTAGTATTAGAGCAGGGCAGCCC. It translates to CASSIRAGQP. The full CDR3 is CASSIRAGQPQHF. The variable domain in full, completed from reference TRBV19 and TRBJ1-5, reads DGGITQSPKYLFRKEGQNVTLSCEQNLNHDAMYWYRQDPGQGLRLIYYSQIVNDFQKGDIAEGYSVSREKKESFPLTVTSAQKNPTAFYLCASSIRAGQPQHFGDGTRLSIL.

This clone came up a few times. The read terminates 3 residues before the CDR3 end, so the remaining end is supplied by the germline J gene. The gene calls are TRBV7-9 and TRBJ2-7; TRBD1 aligns across 9 bases. Germline lookup yields CDR1 SEHNR and CDR2 FQNEAQ (reference sequence). V gave up 2 bases and J gave up 5 bases; unmatched junction bases: 7. The CDR3 consists of 15 residues. The CDR3 sequence: CASSLRRGQGHEQYF. The CDR3 DNA, read in part, is TGTGCCAGCAGCTTAAGGCGGGGACAGGGCCACGAG.

CDR3 residues: CASSIPGGGEAFF. The sequenced CDR3 bases are TGTGCCAGTAGTATCCCAGGGGGCGGGGAA. This rearrangement joins TRBV19 to TRBJ1-1; 8 bases are shared with TRBD1. The read terminates 3 residues before the CDR3 end, so the remaining end is supplied by the germline J gene. This CDR3 has 13 residues. Germline loops: CDR1 LNHDA, CDR2 SQIVND (reference sequence).

The table lists this clone with many counts. The read ends 3 residues shy of where the CDR3 ends; the end is completed using the germline J gene. The chain couples TRBV7-2 to TRBJ2-5; 7 nucleotides line up with TRBD1. The CDR3 sequence is 15 residues long. V trimming: 1 base; J trimming: 1 base; junction bases outside the gene matches: 3. The V gene's germline CDR1 is SGHTA and CDR2 FQGNSA. CDR3 loop: CASSLVSGGQETQYF. Partial CDR3 DNA: TGTGCCAGCAGCTTAGTCTCAGGGGGCCAAGAGACC.

As to this clone: Sequencing ends 3 residues short of the CDR3 end; the germline J gene provides the rest. The V and J genes are TRBV7-6 and TRBJ2-5; TRBD1 aligns across 9 bases. This CDR3 comprises 14 residues. After removal of 5 bases from V and 5 bases from J, the junction contained 6 bases not matched to a gene. Germline V gene sequence: CDR1 SGHVS, CDR2 FNYEAQ. CDR3 region: CASSHGQGKETQYF. The DNA read from the CDR3 is TGTGCCAGCAGCCACGGACAGGGGAAGGAGACC.

This clone was seen ten or more times. The read comes to an end 3 residues before the CDR3 does, leaving the germline J gene to fill in the end. The chain joins TRBV20-1 to TRBJ1-5, with unresolved D. Trimming stripped 1 base from V and 2 bases from J, with 9 bases between. Germline CDR1 reads DFQATT; CDR2 reads SNEGSKA (reference sequence). This CDR3 region has 14 residues. CDR3 sequence reads: CSARGSVGNQPQHF. The CDR3 bases that were read are TGCAGTGCTAGAGGGTCGGTTGGCAATCAGCCC.

The sample holds many counts of this clone. The read comes to an end 3 residues before the CDR3 does, leaving the germline J gene to fill in the end. This sequence joins TRBV6-2 or TRBV6-3 and TRBJ2-4; D is perhaps TRBD2 (6 bases). Germline CDR1 reads MNHEY; CDR2 reads SVGEGT. The V and J ends lost 0 bases and 4 bases respectively, with 10 bases between them. This CDR3 contains 15 residues. CDR3: CASSYSWDSKNIQYF. The sequenced part of the CDR3 DNA is TGTGCCAGCAGTTACTCCTGGGACTCTAAAAACATT.

Of note for this clone: The DNA ends 3 residues before the CDR3 does, and the rest of the CDR3 is filled in from the germline J gene. The rearrangement joins TRBV2 to TRBJ2-1; D is unclear. V lost 1 base to trimming and J lost 9 bases, with 10 bases between them. This CDR3 contains 13 residues. The germline V gene encodes CDR1 SNHLY and CDR2 FYNNEI. The CDR3 reads CASSEVSSSEQFF. The DNA read from the CDR3 is TGTGCCAGCAGTGAAGTGTCGAGTAGTGAG.

On this clone: The read terminates 3 residues before the CDR3 end, so the remaining end is supplied by the germline J gene. The chain uses TRBV5-1 and TRBJ1-6, with D uncertain. In germline, CDR1 is SGHRS, CDR2 YFSETQ. V was pared by 0 bases and J by 0 bases, with 10 bases between. This CDR3 has 17 amino acids. The CDR3: CASSLAAGSSYNSPLHF. The part of the CDR3 DNA that was read is TGCGCCAGCAGCTTGGCCGCGGGGAGCTCCTATAATTCACCC.

This clone was seen ten or more times. The read terminates 3 residues before the CDR3 end, so the remaining end is supplied by the germline J gene. The chain links TRBV29-1 to TRBJ2-1; 7 bases map to TRBD1. CDR1 is SQVTM, CDR2 ANQGSEA, per germline. CDR3 length equals 16 residues. With V trimmed by 2 bases and J by 3 bases, 10 bases remained unmatched. CDR3 bases read: TGCAGCGTTGAACAAACCTCGGGACAGAACTACAATGAG. Translation gives CSVEQTSGQNYNE. The CDR3, in full, reads CSVEQTSGQNYNEQFF.

As for this clone: The read ends 3 residues early relative to the CDR3; the germline J gene fills the gap. The identical CDR3 is also encoded by other nucleotide sequences in the sample. The rearrangement links TRBV7-6 to TRBJ1-2; 9 bases match TRBD1. The germline V gene has CDR1 SGHVS and CDR2 FNYEAQ. J gave up 2 bases and V 5 bases, and 9 bases lay outside the gene matches. CDR3 length equals 16 residues. The CDR3 bases that were read are TGTGCCAGCAGCGAAGGGACAGGGAGAGCGAACTATGGC. Its translation: CASSEGTGRANYG. The complete CDR3 reads CASSEGTGRANYGYTF.

This clone has only a few counts. Read sequence stops 3 residues before the CDR3 end, and the germline J gene provides the missing end. The chain joins TRBV19 to TRBJ2-1; 9 nucleotides align to TRBD2. CDR1 LNHDA and CDR2 SQIVND come from the germline V gene (reference sequence). The CDR3 runs 14 residues. V was clipped by 3 bases and J by 6 bases; unmatched bases: 3. CDR3 amino acids: CASSMGTSPNEQFF. The sequenced CDR3 bases are TGTGCCAGTAGTATGGGGACTAGCCCCAATGAG.

This clone is judged medium-sized. The read ends 3 residues before the CDR3 terminus; that terminus is restored from the germline J gene. The rearrangement joins TRBV14 to TRBJ1-2, with D perhaps matching TRBD1 (6 bases). V lost 3 bases, J lost 6 bases, and 20 bases lay in between. The CDR3 runs to 16 residues. Germline CDR1 SGHDN, CDR2 FVKESK. This chain's CDR3 is CASSHPQRGTGNGYTF. The part of the CDR3 DNA that was read is TGTGCCAGCAGCCACCCCCAAAGGGGCACAGGGAATGGC.

This clone was recorded many times. The CDR3 DNA, read in part, is TGCAGCGTCGAGGCCGAAGGGGACAGGAGACAAAAA. It translates to CSVEAEGDRRQK. The entire CDR3 protein is CSVEAEGDRRQKLFF. The rearrangement uses TRBV29-1 and TRBJ1-4, with 8 nucleotides matching TRBD1. The read stops 3 residues short of the end of the CDR3; the missing end is completed from the germline J gene. Germline V CDR1 and CDR2: SQVTM, ANQGSEA. CDR3 length: 15 amino acids. With 6 bases clipped from V and 9 bases from J, the junction kept 15 bases outside the gene matches. Variable domain in full (rest from reference TRBV29-1 and TRBJ1-4): SAVISQKPSRDICQRGTSLTIQCQVDSQVTMMFWYRQQPGQSLTLIATANQGSEATYESGFVIDKFPISRPNLTFSTLTVSNMSPEDSSIYLCSVEAEGDRRQKLFFGSGTQLSVL.

Comments on this clone: The DNA ends 3 residues before the CDR3 does, and the rest of the CDR3 is filled in from the germline J gene. The rearrangement joins TRBV7-9 to TRBJ1-2; D gene ambiguous. V was cut by 5 bases and J by 3 bases, with 7 bases left in between. This CDR3 spans 12 amino acids. Germline-derived CDR1 and CDR2 are SEHNR and FQNEAQ (reference sequence). The CDR3: CASSAEYYGYTF. The covered CDR3 bases are TGTGCCAGCAGCGCAGAATACTATGGC.

About this clone itself: The read ends 3 residues before the CDR3 terminus; that terminus is restored from the germline J gene. The chain recombines TRBV18 with TRBJ1-1; D gene uncertain. V shed 6 bases and J shed 2 bases, with 10 bases lying between them. CDR1 is KGHSH, CDR2 LQKENI, per germline. This CDR3 has 13 residues. Incomplete CDR3 DNA: TGTGCCAGCTCCCAAACAGACAACACTGAA. Translation gives CASSQTDNTE. The whole CDR3 is CASSQTDNTEAFF.

This clone came up a few times. Sequencing ends 3 residues short of the CDR3 end; the germline J gene provides the rest. The chain employs TRBV19 and TRBJ2-2; 7 bases match TRBD2. The CDR3 runs to 14 residues. Germline V CDR1 and CDR2: LNHDA, SQIVND (reference sequence). After removal of 7 bases from V and 5 bases from J, the junction contained 7 bases not matched to a gene. CDR3 residues: CASNRDYETGELFF. Partial CDR3 DNA: TGTGCCAGTAACCGGGACTATGAAACCGGGGAG.

Concerning this clone: The read finishes 3 residues shy of the CDR3 end, and the germline J gene is used to complete it. The chain recombines TRBV29-1 with TRBJ2-3, with 9 bases aligning to TRBD2. Germline lookup yields CDR1 SQVTM and CDR2 ANQGSEA. This CDR3 has 16 amino acids. After removal of 2 bases from V and 2 bases from J, the junction contained 8 bases not matched to a gene. The sequenced CDR3 bases are TGCAGCGTTGAATCGGTAGCGGGGGTTAACACAGATACG. Translating gives CSVESVAGVNTDT. The full-length CDR3 reads as CSVESVAGVNTDTQYF.

This clone was detected a few times. The CDR3 end falls 3 residues outside the read, so it is completed with the germline J gene. This chain uses TRBV19 with TRBJ1-1, with 9 bases matching TRBD1. Germline-derived CDR1 and CDR2 are LNHDA and SQIVND (reference sequence). The CDR3 runs to 15 residues. Trimming cost V 5 bases and J 3 bases; bases outside gene matches: 7. The CDR3: CASSGRRQGDTEAFF. The DNA read from the CDR3 is TGTGCCAGTAGTGGAAGAAGACAGGGGGACACTGAA. The full variable domain, in which reference TRBV19 and TRBJ1-1 provide the parts outside the CDR3, is DGGITQSPKYLFRKEGQNVTLSCEQNLNHDAMYWYRQDPGQGLRLIYYSQIVNDFQKGDIAEGYSVSREKKESFPLTVTSAQKNPTAFYLCASSGRRQGDTEAFFGQGTRLTVV.

The table lists this clone with many counts. The CDR3 is CASSREGSQPQHF. CDR3 bases read: TGTGCCAGCAGCCGGGAGGGGAGTCAGCCC. The genes are TRBV7-2 and TRBJ1-5, with D maybe TRBD1 (5 bases). The CDR3 end lies 3 residues beyond the end of the read and is filled in from the germline J gene. Germline V gene sequence: CDR1 SGHTA, CDR2 FQGNSA. CDR3 length equals 13 residues. The ends were cut back, 5 bases at V and 6 bases at J, with 11 bases in the middle.

This clone was recorded many times. With the read ending 3 residues before the CDR3 end, the germline J gene is used to fill in that end. The chain joins TRBV18 to TRBJ2-3; D is ambiguous. The CDR3 is 12 amino acids. Trimming cost V 3 bases and J 4 bases, with 5 bases left between them. Germline-derived CDR1 and CDR2 are KGHSH and LQKENI. CDR3: CASSPPADTQYF. CDR3 DNA (partial): TGTGCCAGCTCACCCCCGGCAGATACG. The full variable domain, rest sourced from reference TRBV18 and TRBJ2-3, is NAGVMQNPRHLVRRRGQEARLRCSPMKGHSHVYWYRQLPEEGLKFMVYLQKENIIDESGMPKERFSAEFPKEGPSILRIQQVVRGDSAAYFCASSPPADTQYFGPGTRLTVL.